These 20 T cell receptor beta chains were sequenced from one sample in a study of CD8+ T cells in alopecia areata. Peripheral blood samples and lesional scalp punch biopsies were obtained from alopecia areata patients. Following extraction, RNA underwent reverse transcription to cDNA, which served as the sequencing template. Assay used: immunoSEQ multiplex PCR; TCRdb lists only in-frame clones, some missing. The sample records 6,500 to 8,500 clones, around 64% being singletons. The starting material was skin, obtained at week 0. Receptor source: a human donor with alopecia areata.

This clone was observed a few times. The DNA for the CDR3 is TGCGCCAGCAGCCCCTTAGCGGGGGGGGACTTAAGGGGAGAGACCCAGTACTTC. Its translation is CASSPLAGGDLRGETQYF. The V and J genes are TRBV5-1 and TRBJ2-5; 11 positions agree with TRBD2. Trimming cost V 4 bases and J 4 bases; bases outside gene matches: 15. This CDR3 contains 18 residues. Looked up from germline, CDR1 is SGHRS and CDR2 is YFSETQ.

The chain joins TRBV4-1 to TRBJ2-5; D tentatively reads TRBD1 or TRBD2 (5 bases each). Trimming removed 4 bases at V and 5 bases at J, with 14 bases between. The germline gives CDR1 MGHRA, CDR2 YSYEKL. The CDR3 has 14 residues. CDR3 bases: TGCGCCAGCAGCCTACAGACGGGGCGGGAGACCCAGTACTTC. This codes for CASSLQTGRETQYF.

This rearrangement joins TRBV12-5 to TRBJ2-2; 7 nucleotides agree with TRBD1. This CDR3 has 16 residues. Germline V CDR1 and CDR2: LGHNT, FRNRAP. J lost 6 bases, V lost 2 bases, and 9 bases had no gene match. The CDR3 DNA is TGTGCTAGTGGTTTGATGACAGGGCCCCAAGCCGGGGAGCTGTTTTTT. Amino acid sequence: CASGLMTGPQAGELFF.

The chain uses TRBV11-3 and TRBJ2-5; 10 nucleotides match TRBD2. The CDR3 covers 16 residues. Germline V gene sequence: CDR1 SGHNT, CDR2 YENEEA. The V gene end was trimmed by 5 bases and the J gene end by 1 base; junction bases not matched to a gene: 7. The CDR3 loop reads CASSRPGLARQETQYF. As DNA, the CDR3 is TGTGCCAGCAGCCGGCCGGGACTAGCGCGCCAAGAGACCCAGTACTTC.

CDR3 in amino acids: CASSLVLAGGADTQYF. DNA of the CDR3: TGTGCCAGCAGTTTAGTTCTAGCGGGGGGCGCAGATACGCAGTATTTT. The J gene is TRBJ2-3, the V gene TRBV27, with TRBD2 matching 11 bases. Losses at the gene ends were 2 bases for V and 4 bases for J; bases not matched to a gene: 5. This CDR3 is 16 amino acids long. CDR1 and CDR2 from the germline V gene are MNHEY and SMNVEV (reference sequence).

This clone has more than one count but fewer than ten. The J gene is TRBJ2-7, the V gene TRBV5-5; 11 bases align to TRBD1. From germline, CDR1 is SGHKS and CDR2 YYEKEE (reference sequence). V was pared by 3 bases and J by 3 bases, with 8 bases of the junction left unmatched. The CDR3 runs to 16 residues. CDR3 nucleotide sequence: TGTGCCAGCAGCTCAAACGCGGGACAGGGGGTCTACGAGCAGTACTTC. Amino acids: CASSSNAGQGVYEQYF.

This sequence joins TRBV7-9 and TRBJ1-1, with D possibly matching TRBD1 (6 bases). This CDR3 has 14 residues. The ends were cut back, 1 base at V and 11 bases at J, with 17 bases in the middle. Germline CDR1 reads SEHNR; CDR2 reads FQNEAQ (reference sequence). The CDR3 DNA is TGTGCCAGCAGCTTAGTTACACGCGACAGGAGGGCTTTCTTT. It codes for CASSLVTRDRRAFF.

The rearrangement joins TRBV11-3 to TRBJ1-1; D is uncertain. This CDR3 is 17 amino acids long. Trimming shortened V by 1 base and J by 6 bases, and 21 bases separated the two germline ends. Germline lookup yields CDR1 SGHNT and CDR2 YENEEA. CDR3 coding DNA: TGTGCCAGCAGCTTAGGAGGTGCAGGCCCCTCGGGCTCTGAAGCTTTCTTT. This codes for CASSLGGAGPSGSEAFF.

The table lists this clone with a count of one. The gene calls are TRBV2 and TRBJ2-5; the D gene is possibly TRBD1 (6 bases). The J call is in doubt because the DNA end fits TRBJ2-7 better. This CDR3 spans 14 amino acids. The V gene's germline CDR1 is SNHLY and CDR2 FYNNEI. As DNA, the CDR3 is TGTGCCAGCAGATCCACAGGGAGTTCCTACGAGCAGTACTTC. Translation: CASRSTGSSYEQYF.

Only a few counts were recorded for this clone. The chain recombines TRBV28 with TRBJ2-3; D tentatively reads TRBD1 or TRBD2 (6 bases each). Germline assignment: CDR1 MDHEN and CDR2 SYDVKM. This CDR3 contains 16 residues. Trimming removed 6 bases from V and 5 bases from J, with 21 bases in between. In DNA form, the CDR3 reads TGTGCCAGCAGCCCCTTAGGGGGGACAAGGGGAGATACGCAGTATTTT. Translated: CASSPLGGTRGDTQYF.

V is TRBV5-6 and J is TRBJ2-4, with D possibly called TRBD1 or TRBD2 (5 bases each). With 4 bases removed from V and 2 bases from J, the gap between germline ends came to 13 bases. The CDR3 is made up of 15 amino acids. Germline CDR1 and CDR2: SGHDT and YYEEEE. CDR3 in amino acids: CASSDPGPSKNIQYF. The CDR3 coding sequence is TGTGCCAGCAGCGACCCGGGACCCTCCAAAAACATTCAGTACTTC.

V is TRBV5-5 and J is TRBJ2-5; D is unclear. The V gene lost 2 bases and the J gene lost 5 bases, with 10 bases spanning the gap. CDR1 is SGHKS, CDR2 YYEKEE, per germline (reference sequence). The CDR3 has 13 amino acids. In nucleotides, the CDR3 is TGTGCCAGCAGCTTATTCCTGTGGGAGACCCAGTACTTC. Residues: CASSLFLWETQYF.

The genes are TRBV18 and TRBJ1-1, with unresolved D. This CDR3 comprises 13 residues. The germline V gene encodes CDR1 KGHSH and CDR2 LQKENI. Trimming removed 5 bases from V and 1 base from J, with 8 bases in between. CDR3 region: CASSSSPNTEAFF. The CDR3 DNA follows: TGTGCCAGCTCATCGTCACCGAACACTGAAGCTTTCTTT.

A single count supports this clone. The chain links TRBV7-9 to TRBJ2-7, with 9 bases aligning to TRBD1. CDR3 length: 16 amino acids. CDR1 and CDR2 (germline): SEHNR, FQNEAQ (reference sequence). J was trimmed by 0 bases and V by 5 bases; bases with no gene match: 8. In nucleotides, the CDR3 is TGTGCCAGCAGCACCATCTGGACAGGGGTCTCCTACGAGCAGTACTTC. Residues: CASSTIWTGVSYEQYF.

The rearrangement links TRBV7-2 to TRBJ2-2, with 10 positions matching TRBD1. This CDR3 contains 15 residues. CDR1 SGHTA and CDR2 FQGNSA come from the germline V gene. The J segment lost 6 bases and the V segment lost 6 bases, leaving 7 bases of the junction unmatched. The CDR3 coding sequence is TGTGCCAGCAGTAGGGACAGGGGTGGCGCCGGGGAGCTGTTTTTT. The encoded protein is CASSRDRGGAGELFF.

The J gene is TRBJ2-1, the V gene TRBV27; D tentatively fits TRBD1 or TRBD2 (5 bases each). The CDR3 runs to 18 residues. Trimming took 2 bases from V and 0 from J, leaving 17 bases between them. Germline values: CDR1 MNHEY, CDR2 SMNVEV (reference sequence). CDR3 nucleotides: TGTGCCAGCAGTTTAGGGTTCGGGGCTTCGAGCTCCTACAATGAGCAGTTCTTC. This codes for CASSLGFGASSSYNEQFF.

V is TRBV5-4 and J is TRBJ1-4; 7 nucleotides agree with TRBD1. The CDR3 is 15 amino acids. Unmatched junction bases numbered 7, after V lost 4 bases and J lost 4 bases. The V gene's germline CDR1 is SGHNT and CDR2 YYREEE (reference sequence). The CDR3 loop reads CASSIRQGFNEKLFF. The DNA for the CDR3 is TGTGCCAGCAGCATACGACAGGGCTTTAATGAAAAACTGTTTTTT.

This clone was detected only once. The genes are TRBV6-6 and TRBJ2-1; possible D gene TRBD2, 5 bases. The CDR3 is 15 amino acids. Per the germline V gene, CDR1 is MNHNY and CDR2 is SVGAGI (reference sequence). The ends were cut back, 2 bases at V and 4 bases at J, with 12 bases in the middle. The CDR3 nucleotides are TGTGCCAGCAGTTACCTGGGTTCGGGATACAATGAGCAGTTCTTC. Encoded protein: CASSYLGSGYNEQFF.

This clone has only a few counts. The V call is TRBV7-8, the J call TRBJ2-7; perhaps TRBD2 as D (6 bases). V dropped 1 base and J dropped 0 bases, with 13 bases sitting between them. Per germline, CDR1 SGHVS and CDR2 FQNEAQ. CDR3 length: 16 amino acids. Here the CDR3 DNA reads TGTGCCAGCAGCTTAGACCCAGCGGGTTACTCCTACGAGCAGTACTTC. Its protein is CASSLDPAGYSYEQYF.

This chain joins TRBV7-2 and TRBJ2-3, with 8 positions matching TRBD2. This CDR3 is built from 17 residues. Germline values: CDR1 SGHTA, CDR2 FQGNSA. Trimming cost V 2 bases and J 0 bases; bases outside gene matches: 7. CDR3 residues: CASSLTVAGSSTDTQYF. The CDR3 DNA reads as TGTGCCAGCAGCTTAACGGTAGCGGGATCTAGCACAGATACGCAGTATTTT.